A single sample is the source of the 25 T cell receptor beta chains below, sequenced in a study of OX40 agonist ivuxolimab in advanced cancers. Assay used: immunoSEQ multiplex PCR; TCRdb lists only in-frame clones, some missing. The sample has tens of thousands of clones, about 85% seen once. The material was CD4+ or CD8+ T cells sorted from blood, obtained in a trial of the OX40 agonist ivuxolimab. Receptors originate from an adult with an advanced solid tumor such as melanoma, head and neck, liver or kidney cancer.

This chain links TRBV15 with TRBJ2-1, with 12 bases lining up with TRBD2. CDR3 length: 19 amino acids. CDR1 LNHNV and CDR2 YYDKDF come from the germline V gene (reference sequence). V shed 1 base, J shed 1 base, and the junction held 8 bases outside the gene matches. CDR3 nucleotides: TGTGCCACCAGCAGAGCTAGCGGGAGGGCCGTGTATTCCTACAATGAGCAGTTCTTC. This codes for CATSRASGRAVYSYNEQFF. Full variable domain (rest looked up from reference TRBV15 and TRBJ2-1): DAMVIQNPRYQVTQFGKPVTLSCSQTLNHNVMYWYQQKSSQAPKLLFHYYDKDFNNEADTPDNFQSRRPNTSFCFLDIRSPGLGDTAMYLCATSRASGRAVYSYNEQFFGPGTRLTVL.

The J gene is TRBJ1-1, the V gene TRBV6-5; D is unresolved. Trimming pared 7 bases from V and 5 bases from J, leaving 14 bases between. The CDR3 totals 13 residues. Germline values: CDR1 MNHEY, CDR2 SVGAGI. CDR3 loop: CASTRASGTEAFF. The CDR3 DNA is TGTGCCAGCACTAGAGCTTCGGGGACTGAAGCTTTCTTT.

This clone was counted between two and nine times. The chain combines TRBV2 with TRBJ1-2; D unresolved. Deletions cut 0 bases from V and 8 bases from J, with 4 bases between. Germline lookup yields CDR1 SNHLY and CDR2 FYNNEI. This CDR3 comprises 11 residues. CDR3 sequence reads: CASSEAWGYTF. As DNA, the CDR3 is TGTGCCAGCAGTGAAGCTTGGGGCTACACCTTC.

This clone showed up just a few times. This chain connects TRBV11-2 to TRBJ2-5; 7 bases are shared with TRBD1. The CDR3 is 16 amino acids. The germline gives CDR1 SGHAT, CDR2 FQNNGV. V shed 3 bases, J shed 0 bases, and the junction held 7 bases outside the gene matches. CDR3 bases: TGTGCCAGCAGCTTTCAGGGACAGCTGTACCAAGAGACCCAGTACTTC. Protein sequence: CASSFQGQLYQETQYF.

This clone was counted a single time. The V and J genes are TRBV2 and TRBJ2-3; D may be TRBD2 (5 bases). This CDR3 has 14 residues. V was shortened by 9 bases and J by 2 bases, with 15 bases between the two germline ends. Germline CDR1 and CDR2: SNHLY and FYNNEI. The CDR3: CASSQRKTTDTQYF. In nucleotides, the CDR3 is TGTGCCAGTTCCCAGCGGAAAACCACAGATACGCAGTATTTT.

The chain uses TRBV6-5 and TRBJ2-1; a possible D gene is TRBD1 (6 bases). This CDR3 region has 15 residues. The germline V and J ends were trimmed by 2 bases and 5 bases, with 13 bases remaining between them. The V gene's germline CDR1 is MNHEY and CDR2 SVGAGI. CDR3 region: CASSYQGLENNEQFF. The CDR3 DNA follows: TGTGCCAGCAGTTACCAGGGGCTGGAGAACAATGAGCAGTTCTTC.

A single count supports this clone. The chain combines TRBV10-2 with TRBJ1-2, with D possibly matching TRBD1 (5 bases). Trimming took off 4 bases at V and 2 bases at J, with 8 bases between the two ends. The CDR3 sequence is 13 residues long. In germline, CDR1 is WSHSY, CDR2 SAAADI. Here the CDR3 DNA reads TGCGCCAGCAGTGCTTACAGGAACTATGGCTACACCTTC. Translating it yields CASSAYRNYGYTF.

The V and J genes are TRBV5-4 and TRBJ1-2; TRBD1 matches at 8 bases. This CDR3 region has 14 residues. The germline V gene encodes CDR1 SGHNT and CDR2 YYREEE (reference sequence). The V gene end was trimmed by 4 bases and the J gene end by 3 bases; junction bases not matched to a gene: 5. The CDR3 sequence is CASSPGGRDYGYTF. The CDR3 coding sequence is TGTGCCAGCAGCCCAGGGGGCAGGGACTATGGCTACACCTTC.

This chain connects TRBV2 to TRBJ1-5; tentative D call: TRBD1 (5 bases). This CDR3 has 13 amino acids. Germline V gives CDR1 SNHLY, CDR2 FYNNEI. V lost 8 bases and J 2 bases, leaving 10 bases between the germline ends. The DNA for the CDR3 is TGTGCCAGCCGGACACAAGGCAATCAGCCCCAGCATTTT. Encoded protein: CASRTQGNQPQHF.

In this sample, this clone turned up a few times. CDR3 region: CATGQGNEKLFF. CDR3 nucleotides: TGTGCCACCGGACAGGGTAATGAAAAACTGTTTTTT. The V call is TRBV2, the J call TRBJ1-4; 8 bases match TRBD1. CDR3 length: 12 amino acids. Germline loops: CDR1 SNHLY, CDR2 FYNNEI. V was pared by 10 bases and J by 4 bases, with 2 bases of the junction left unmatched.

V and J are TRBV19 and TRBJ1-1; possibly TRBD1 for D (5 bases). Trimming left V 5 bases short and J 3 bases short, with 13 bases between. The CDR3 totals 14 residues. Germline V CDR1 and CDR2: LNHDA, SQIVND (reference sequence). The CDR3 loop is CASSPWLGDTEAFF. The CDR3 bases are TGTGCCAGTAGTCCCTGGTTGGGGGACACTGAAGCTTTCTTT. The entire variable domain, with the rest obtained from reference TRBV19 and TRBJ1-1, is as follows: DGGITQSPKYLFRKEGQNVTLSCEQNLNHDAMYWYRQDPGQGLRLIYYSQIVNDFQKGDIAEGYSVSREKKESFPLTVTSAQKNPTAFYLCASSPWLGDTEAFFGQGTRLTVV.

J is TRBJ1-1 and V is TRBV14, with D perhaps matching TRBD1 (6 bases). This CDR3 has 13 residues. Germline assignment: CDR1 SGHDN and CDR2 FVKESK. V was cut by 4 bases and J by 5 bases, with 11 bases left in between. The CDR3 DNA reads as TGTGCCAGCAGCCGCGGGGGGCGGACTGAAGCTTTCTTT. It is translated as CASSRGGRTEAFF.

The V gene is TRBV28, the J gene TRBJ2-2; D gene uncertain. V was cut by 5 bases and J by 5 bases, with 3 bases left in between. The V gene's germline CDR1 is MDHEN and CDR2 SYDVKM. The CDR3 is 11 residues long. CDR3 DNA sequence: TGTGCCAGCAGTACGACCGGGGAGCTGTTTTTT. This translates into CASSTTGELFF.

The chain combines TRBV28 with TRBJ1-2, with a possible D match to TRBD1 (5 bases). The V gene lost 2 bases and the J gene lost 4 bases, with 17 bases spanning the gap. Looked up from germline, CDR1 is MDHEN and CDR2 is SYDVKM. This CDR3 comprises 16 residues. The CDR3 DNA reads as TGTGCCAGCAGTTTAGCTAGTGGGGACGGTGGCTATGGCTACACCTTC. Its protein is CASSLASGDGGYGYTF.

This chain connects TRBV6-5 to TRBJ2-7; 11 bases match TRBD1. The CDR3 runs 14 residues. J lost 5 bases, V lost 7 bases, and 7 bases had no gene match. Germline assignment: CDR1 MNHEY and CDR2 SVGAGI. DNA of the CDR3: TGTGCCAGCACCAGGGGGACAGGGGGGGACGAGCAGTACTTC. Amino acids: CASTRGTGGDEQYF.

V usage is TRBV11-2 and J usage is TRBJ2-7, with D possibly matching TRBD1 (6 bases). The CDR3 is 15 amino acids. Per germline, CDR1 SGHAT and CDR2 FQNNGV. V shed 5 bases and J shed 2 bases, with 16 bases lying between them. CDR3 coding DNA: TGTGCCAGCAGCCCACTGACAGGTACAACCTACGAGCAGTACTTC. The encoded protein is CASSPLTGTTYEQYF.

This clone was recorded once. V is TRBV10-3 and J is TRBJ1-1, with 7 bases lining up with TRBD1. CDR1 is ENHRY, CDR2 SYGVKD, per germline. The V and J ends lost 2 bases and 4 bases, in that order; junction bases with no gene match: 4. The CDR3 has 14 amino acids. CDR3 sequence reads: CAISEEGASTEAFF. CDR3 sequence (DNA): TGTGCCATCAGTGAGGAGGGGGCAAGCACTGAAGCTTTCTTT.

In its sample, this clone was seen once. The CDR3 sequence: CASSILAGVNNEQFF. CDR3 coding DNA: TGTGCCAGTAGTATTCTAGCGGGAGTGAACAATGAGCAGTTCTTC. The chain carries TRBV19 and TRBJ2-1, with 10 bases identical to TRBD2. The CDR3 is 15 amino acids. The ends lost 3 bases at V and 5 bases at J; junction bases unmatched: 4. Germline V gene lookup returns CDR1 LNHDA and CDR2 SQIVND (reference sequence). The full variable domain, in which reference TRBV19 and TRBJ2-1 provide the parts outside the CDR3, is DGGITQSPKYLFRKEGQNVTLSCEQNLNHDAMYWYRQDPGQGLRLIYYSQIVNDFQKGDIAEGYSVSREKKESFPLTVTSAQKNPTAFYLCASSILAGVNNEQFFGPGTRLTVL.

This chain connects TRBV5-1 to TRBJ1-1; TRBD1 aligns across 8 bases. V lost 1 base, J lost 4 bases, and 3 bases stayed unmatched. From germline, CDR1 is SGHRS and CDR2 YFSETQ. The CDR3 sequence is 14 residues long. This CDR3 reads CASSLRTGSTEAFF. The CDR3 coding sequence is TGCGCCAGCAGCTTGCGGACAGGGAGCACTGAAGCTTTCTTT.

This chain connects TRBV10-3 to TRBJ2-7; 13 positions agree with TRBD2. V gave up 5 bases and J gave up 0 bases; unmatched junction bases: 10. This CDR3 has 18 residues. The germline V gene has CDR1 ENHRY and CDR2 SYGVKD. The CDR3 protein is CAISKGTSGRAVSYEQYF. The CDR3 DNA reads TGTGCCATCAGTAAGGGCACTAGCGGGAGGGCCGTCTCCTACGAGCAGTACTTC.

The chain employs TRBV6-4 and TRBJ1-6; perhaps TRBD1 as D (5 bases). The germline V and J ends were trimmed by 6 bases and 9 bases, with 12 bases remaining between them. The length of the CDR3 is 13 residues. CDR1 is MRHNA and CDR2 is SNTAGT in the germline V gene. The CDR3: CASSPRQGSPLHF. DNA for the CDR3: TGTGCCAGCAGCCCCCGCCAGGGTTCACCCCTCCACTTT.

Only a few counts were recorded for this clone. The chain has TRBV2 and TRBJ1-2, with 9 positions matching TRBD1. The CDR3 loop spans 14 amino acids. With V trimmed by 4 bases and J by 4 bases, 4 bases remained unmatched. The germline V gene has CDR1 SNHLY and CDR2 FYNNEI. The chain's CDR3 is CASSGTGGGYGYTF. For the CDR3, the DNA is TGTGCCAGCAGTGGAACAGGGGGCGGCTATGGCTACACCTTC.

V usage is TRBV5-1 and J usage is TRBJ1-1, with D unresolved. V gave up 4 bases and J gave up 0 bases, with 13 bases separating them. The length of the CDR3 is 15 residues. Germline CDR1 SGHRS, CDR2 YFSETQ. CDR3: CASSADGAMNTEAFF. The CDR3 DNA follows: TGCGCCAGCAGCGCGGACGGTGCGATGAACACTGAAGCTTTCTTT.

The rearrangement links TRBV7-9 to TRBJ1-2; D perhaps matches TRBD1 (6 bases). Germline values: CDR1 SEHNR, CDR2 FQNEAQ (reference sequence). The CDR3 length is 15 residues. V lost 1 base to trimming and J lost 3 bases, with 12 bases between them. The CDR3 DNA follows: TGTGCCAGCAGCTTAGTCAGGGGTGAGGACTATGGCTACACCTTC. This translates into CASSLVRGEDYGYTF. Looking up the rest from reference TRBV7-9 and TRBJ1-2 gives the full variable domain: DTGVSQNPRHKITKRGQNVTFRCDPISEHNRLYWYRQTLGQGPEFLTYFQNEAQLEKSRLLSDRFSAERPKGSFSTLEIQRTEQGDSAMYLCASSLVRGEDYGYTFGSGTRLTVV.

This clone was seen just once. The chain links TRBV6-5 to TRBJ1-1; 8 bases fit TRBD1. Germline-derived CDR1 and CDR2 are MNHEY and SVGAGI. V lost 4 bases, J lost 4 bases, and 8 bases stayed unmatched. The length of the CDR3 is 15 residues. Written as DNA, the CDR3 is TGTGCCAGCAGTTCCGGACAGGGTTCGGTCACTGAAGCTTTCTTT. Protein: CASSSGQGSVTEAFF.